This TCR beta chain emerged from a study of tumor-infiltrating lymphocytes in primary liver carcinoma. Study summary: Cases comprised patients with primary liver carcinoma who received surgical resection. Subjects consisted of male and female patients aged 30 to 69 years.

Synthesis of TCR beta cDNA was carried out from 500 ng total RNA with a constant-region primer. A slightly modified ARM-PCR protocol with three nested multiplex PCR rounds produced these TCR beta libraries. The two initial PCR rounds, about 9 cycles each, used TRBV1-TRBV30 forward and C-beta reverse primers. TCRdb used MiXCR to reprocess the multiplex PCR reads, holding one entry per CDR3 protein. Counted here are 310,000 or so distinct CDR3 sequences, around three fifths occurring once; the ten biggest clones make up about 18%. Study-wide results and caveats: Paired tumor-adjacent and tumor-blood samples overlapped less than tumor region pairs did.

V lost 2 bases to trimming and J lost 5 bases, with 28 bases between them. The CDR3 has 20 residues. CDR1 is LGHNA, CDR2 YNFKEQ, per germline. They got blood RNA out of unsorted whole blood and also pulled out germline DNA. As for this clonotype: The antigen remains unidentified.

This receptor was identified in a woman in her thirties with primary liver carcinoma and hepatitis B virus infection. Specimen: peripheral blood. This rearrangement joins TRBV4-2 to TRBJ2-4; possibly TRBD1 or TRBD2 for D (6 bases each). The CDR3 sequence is CASSQRGPRQGPGEENIQYF. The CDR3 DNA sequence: TGTGCCAGCAGCCAAAGAGGGCCACGGCAGGGTCCAGGGGAGGAAAACATTCAGTACTTC.